Below are 10 T cell receptor beta chains sequenced from a single sample in a study of cytomegalovirus exposure and HLA in healthy donors. Use of 60 Vbeta and 13 Jbeta primers characterized the PCR. The method was immunoSEQ multiplex PCR; TCRdb's version includes in-frame clones alone and lacks a portion of them. The table includes 85,000 to 100,000 clones, 70% to 80% detected once. The sequenced sample was PBMCs. Receptor source: a male donor in good health and CMV-seropositive.

The rearrangement links TRBV5-8 to TRBJ2-7, with a weak D call TRBD1 (6 bases). The V and J ends lost 2 bases and 3 bases respectively, with 12 bases between them. CDR3 size: 14 residues. Germline CDR1 SGHTS, CDR2 YDEGEE. The CDR3 sequence is CASSFGGSYYEQYF. Written as DNA, the CDR3 is TGTGCCAGCAGCTTTGGGGGCAGCTACTACGAGCAGTACTTC. The entire variable domain, with the rest obtained from reference TRBV5-8 and TRBJ2-7, is as follows: EAGVTQSPTHLIKTRGQQATLRCSPISGHTSVYWYQQALGLGLQFLLWYDEGEERNRGNFPPRFSGRQFPNYSSELNVNALELEDSALYLCASSFGGSYYEQYFGPGTRLTVT.

The chain employs TRBV6-5 and TRBJ2-7; 7 bases line up with TRBD1. Germline V CDR1 and CDR2: MNHEY, SVGAGI. V lost 3 bases and J lost 1; bases outside the gene matches: 3. The length of the CDR3 is 14 residues. The CDR3 loop is CASSYGDSSYEQYF. CDR3 coding DNA: TGTGCCAGCAGTTATGGGGACAGTTCCTACGAGCAGTACTTC.

Comment on this clone: Other DNA sequences of this sample code for an identical CDR3. The chain carries TRBV7-2 and TRBJ2-3; a weak D match, TRBD1 (6 bases). The germline V and J ends were trimmed by 0 bases and 5 bases, with 12 bases remaining between them. Germline V gene sequence: CDR1 SGHTA, CDR2 FQGNSA. This CDR3 spans 15 amino acids. The CDR3 nucleotides read TGTGCCAGCAGCTTAGCGAGTGGGGGCGGAGATACGCAGTATTTT. Protein: CASSLASGGGDTQYF.

The chain has TRBV5-1 and TRBJ1-2; TRBD1 agrees at 9 bases. The CDR3 has 13 residues. Germline CDR1 SGHRS, CDR2 YFSETQ. The junction had 2 bases not matched to a gene; V was cut back by 4 bases and J by 4 bases. The CDR3, as DNA: TGCGCCAGCAGCGGGACAGGGATCTATGGCTACACCTTC. Protein: CASSGTGIYGYTF.

There are a few counts of this clone. The chain employs TRBV4-1 and TRBJ2-1; D perhaps matches TRBD2 (6 bases). This CDR3 comprises 14 residues. The V end lost 1 base, the J end lost 8 bases, and 12 bases lay between the germline ends. The germline CDR1 and CDR2 sequences are MGHRA and YSYEKL. CDR3 residues: CASSQVEGRDEQFF. The CDR3 DNA sequence: TGCGCCAGCAGCCAAGTGGAGGGTAGGGATGAGCAGTTCTTC.

This chain links TRBV4-1 with TRBJ1-2, with 8 nucleotides matching TRBD1. V lost 4 bases to trimming and J lost 9 bases; unmatched junction nucleotides: 16. Germline V CDR1 and CDR2: MGHRA, YSYEKL. The CDR3 has 16 residues. CDR3 protein: CASSPDSVRDRISYTF. The DNA of the CDR3 is TGCGCCAGCAGCCCAGATTCCGTCCGGGACAGGATCAGCTACACCTTC.

The chain is built from TRBV6-5 and TRBJ2-3, with 8 bases aligning to TRBD2. This CDR3 is built from 14 residues. After removal of 7 bases from V and 6 bases from J, the junction contained 9 bases not matched to a gene. Germline V gene sequence: CDR1 MNHEY, CDR2 SVGAGI. The CDR3 reads CASNEAGAGDTQYF. DNA for the CDR3: TGTGCCAGCAACGAAGCGGGGGCGGGGGATACGCAGTATTTT.

This clone was seen just once. The V gene is TRBV7-8, the J gene TRBJ1-2; the match to TRBD1 covers 7 bases. Germline CDR1 is SGHVS and CDR2 is FQNEAQ. The CDR3 length is 16 residues. V lost 1 base to trimming and J lost 6 bases; unmatched junction nucleotides: 11. The CDR3 protein is CASSLVAGTVYDGYTF. CDR3 in DNA: TGTGCCAGCAGCTTAGTGGCAGGGACAGTTTATGATGGCTACACCTTC.

The chain couples TRBV6-5 to TRBJ1-2; D might be TRBD1 (5 bases). Germline V lookup: CDR1 MNHEY, CDR2 SVGAGI. V gave up 8 bases and J gave up 8 bases, with 21 bases separating them. The CDR3 has 14 residues. The CDR3 here is CASFSVGVLGGYTF. For the CDR3, the DNA is TGTGCCAGCTTCTCAGTAGGGGTCCTCGGGGGCTACACCTTC.

This clone was counted a single time. CDR3 region: CASSVRDSSYEQYF. The CDR3 DNA reads as TGCGCCAGCAGCGTTAGAGACAGCTCCTACGAGCAGTACTTC. The chain employs TRBV5-1 and TRBJ2-7; a possible D gene is TRBD1 (5 bases). The CDR3 is made up of 14 amino acids. Deletions cut 4 bases from V and 0 bases from J, with 11 bases between. CDR1 and CDR2 from the germline V gene are SGHRS and YFSETQ. The full variable domain, rest sourced from reference TRBV5-1 and TRBJ2-7, is KAGVTQTPRYLIKTRGQQVTLSCSPISGHRSVSWYQQTPGQGLQFLFEYFSETQRNKGNFPGRFSGRQFSNSRSEMNVSTLELGDSALYLCASSVRDSSYEQYFGPGTRLTVT.